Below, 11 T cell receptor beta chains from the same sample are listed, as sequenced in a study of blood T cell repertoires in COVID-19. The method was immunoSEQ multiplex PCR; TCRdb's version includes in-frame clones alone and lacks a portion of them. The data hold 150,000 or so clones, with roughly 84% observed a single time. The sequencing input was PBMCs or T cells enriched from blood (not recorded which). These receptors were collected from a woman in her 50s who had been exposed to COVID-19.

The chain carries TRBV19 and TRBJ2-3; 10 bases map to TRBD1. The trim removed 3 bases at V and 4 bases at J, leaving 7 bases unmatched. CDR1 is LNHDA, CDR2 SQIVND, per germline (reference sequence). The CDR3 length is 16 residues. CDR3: CASSMGLGTGADTQYF. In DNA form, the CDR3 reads TGTGCCAGTAGTATGGGTCTCGGGACAGGGGCAGATACGCAGTATTTT.

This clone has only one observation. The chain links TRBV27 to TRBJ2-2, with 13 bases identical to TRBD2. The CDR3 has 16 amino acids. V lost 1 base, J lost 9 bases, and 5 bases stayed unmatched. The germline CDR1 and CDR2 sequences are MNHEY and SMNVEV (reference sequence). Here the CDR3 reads CASSLWGLAGPRELFF. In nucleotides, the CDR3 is TGTGCCAGCAGTTTATGGGGACTAGCGGGACCTAGGGAGCTGTTTTTT.

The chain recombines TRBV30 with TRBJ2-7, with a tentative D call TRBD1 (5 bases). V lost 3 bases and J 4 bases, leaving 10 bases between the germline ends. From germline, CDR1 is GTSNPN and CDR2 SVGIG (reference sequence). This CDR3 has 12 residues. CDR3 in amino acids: CAWSSGAYEQYF. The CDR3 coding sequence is TGTGCCTGGAGCTCTGGGGCGTACGAGCAGTACTTC.

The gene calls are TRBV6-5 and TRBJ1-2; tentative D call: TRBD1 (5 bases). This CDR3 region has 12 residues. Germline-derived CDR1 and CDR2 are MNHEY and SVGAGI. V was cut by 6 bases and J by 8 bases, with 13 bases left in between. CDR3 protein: CASSAGYGGYTF. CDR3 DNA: TGTGCCAGCAGCGCAGGGTATGGCGGCTACACCTTC.

In DNA, the CDR3 is TGTGCCAGCCTTCCGGGACAGGGGAATAACTATGGCTACACCTTC. Its translation: CASLPGQGNNYGYTF. The chain has TRBV19 and TRBJ1-2, with 10 bases aligning to TRBD1. Germline CDR1 is LNHDA and CDR2 is SQIVND (reference sequence). The junction had 8 bases not matched to a gene; V was cut back by 9 bases and J by 1 base. The CDR3 is 15 residues long.

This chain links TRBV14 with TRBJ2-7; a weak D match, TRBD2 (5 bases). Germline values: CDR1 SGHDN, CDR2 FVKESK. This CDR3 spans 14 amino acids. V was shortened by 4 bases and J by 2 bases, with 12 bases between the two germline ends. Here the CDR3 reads CASSPGGLPYEQYF. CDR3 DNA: TGTGCCAGCAGCCCCGGAGGCCTCCCCTACGAGCAGTACTTC.

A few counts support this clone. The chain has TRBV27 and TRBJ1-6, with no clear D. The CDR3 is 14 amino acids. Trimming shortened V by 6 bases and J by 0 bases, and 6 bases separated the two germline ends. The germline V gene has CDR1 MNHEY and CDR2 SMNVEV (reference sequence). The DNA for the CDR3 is TGTGCCAGCAGCGGGAGCTCCTATAATTCACCCCTCCACTTT. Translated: CASSGSSYNSPLHF.

Written as DNA, the CDR3 is TGTGCCAGCCGACAGGGGTTTGGCTACACCTTC. Encoded protein: CASRQGFGYTF. This chain uses TRBV2 with TRBJ1-2, with 8 positions matching TRBD1. V shed 8 bases, J shed 7 bases, and the junction held 3 bases outside the gene matches. Germline values: CDR1 SNHLY, CDR2 FYNNEI. The CDR3 consists of 11 residues.

The CDR3 DNA follows: TGTGCCAGTCGGGGCAGGGGGAGCACTGAAGCTTTCTTT. It codes for CASRGRGSTEAFF. The chain uses TRBV19 and TRBJ1-1; 7 bases line up with TRBD1. Per the germline V gene, CDR1 is LNHDA and CDR2 is SQIVND (reference sequence). J was trimmed by 4 bases and V by 8 bases; bases with no gene match: 7. The CDR3 spans 13 residues.

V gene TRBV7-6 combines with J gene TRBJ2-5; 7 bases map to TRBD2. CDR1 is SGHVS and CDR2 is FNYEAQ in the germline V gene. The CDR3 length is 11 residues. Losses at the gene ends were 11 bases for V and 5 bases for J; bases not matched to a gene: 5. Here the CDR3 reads CAAGVLETQYF. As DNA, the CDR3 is TGTGCCGCGGGGGTGTTGGAGACCCAGTACTTC.

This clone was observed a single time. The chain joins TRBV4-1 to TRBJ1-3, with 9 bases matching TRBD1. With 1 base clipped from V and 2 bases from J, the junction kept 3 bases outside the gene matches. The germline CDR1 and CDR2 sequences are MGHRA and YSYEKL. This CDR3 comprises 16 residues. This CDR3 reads CASSQGGQGTGNTIYF. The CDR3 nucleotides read TGCGCCAGCAGCCAAGGGGGACAGGGAACTGGAAACACCATATATTTT.